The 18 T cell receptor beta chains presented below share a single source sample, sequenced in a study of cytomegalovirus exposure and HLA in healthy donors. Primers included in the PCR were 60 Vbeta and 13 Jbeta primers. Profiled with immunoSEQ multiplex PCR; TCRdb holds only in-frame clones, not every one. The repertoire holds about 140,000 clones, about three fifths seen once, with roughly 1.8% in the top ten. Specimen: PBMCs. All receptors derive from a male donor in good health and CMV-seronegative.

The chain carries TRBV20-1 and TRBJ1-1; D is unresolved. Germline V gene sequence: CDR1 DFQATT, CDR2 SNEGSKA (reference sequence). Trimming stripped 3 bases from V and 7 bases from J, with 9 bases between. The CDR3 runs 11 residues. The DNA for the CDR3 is TGCAGTGCTAGGGGCCCTCTTGAAGCTTTCTTT. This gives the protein CSARGPLEAFF.

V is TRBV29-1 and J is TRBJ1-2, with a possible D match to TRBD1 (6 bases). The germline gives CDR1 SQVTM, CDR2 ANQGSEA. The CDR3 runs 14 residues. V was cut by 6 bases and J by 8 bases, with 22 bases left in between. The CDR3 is CSVGAGTNLGGYTF. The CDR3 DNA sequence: TGCAGCGTGGGCGCTGGGACAAACCTGGGGGGCTACACCTTC.

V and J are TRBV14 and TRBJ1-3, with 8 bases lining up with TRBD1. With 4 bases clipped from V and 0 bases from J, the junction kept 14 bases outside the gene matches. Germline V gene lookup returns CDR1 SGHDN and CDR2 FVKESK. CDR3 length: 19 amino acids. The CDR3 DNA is TGTGCCAGCAGCCCCCCCGGCAGGGGGCACTTCAGCTCTGGAAACACCATATATTTT. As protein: CASSPPGRGHFSSGNTIYF.

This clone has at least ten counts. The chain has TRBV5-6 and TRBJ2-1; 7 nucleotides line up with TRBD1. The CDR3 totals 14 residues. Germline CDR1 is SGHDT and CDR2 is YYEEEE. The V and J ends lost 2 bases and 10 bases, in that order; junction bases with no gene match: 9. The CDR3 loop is CASSFRGSSEEQFF. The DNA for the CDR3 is TGTGCCAGCAGCTTCAGGGGGAGTAGCGAGGAGCAGTTCTTC.

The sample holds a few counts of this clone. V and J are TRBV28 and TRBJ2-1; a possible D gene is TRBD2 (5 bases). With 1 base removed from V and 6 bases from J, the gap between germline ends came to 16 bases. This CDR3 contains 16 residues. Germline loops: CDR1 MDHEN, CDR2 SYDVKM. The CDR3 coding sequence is TGTGCCAGCAGTTTATCGGGGTTCGCCAGTACCAATGAGCAGTTCTTC. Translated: CASSLSGFASTNEQFF.

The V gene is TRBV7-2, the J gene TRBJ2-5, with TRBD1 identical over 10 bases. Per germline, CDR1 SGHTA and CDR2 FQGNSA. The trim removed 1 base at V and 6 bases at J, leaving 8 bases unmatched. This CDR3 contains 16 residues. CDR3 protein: CASSLVGTGAAKTQYF. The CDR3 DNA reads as TGTGCCAGCAGCTTAGTAGGGACAGGGGCGGCCAAGACCCAGTACTTC.

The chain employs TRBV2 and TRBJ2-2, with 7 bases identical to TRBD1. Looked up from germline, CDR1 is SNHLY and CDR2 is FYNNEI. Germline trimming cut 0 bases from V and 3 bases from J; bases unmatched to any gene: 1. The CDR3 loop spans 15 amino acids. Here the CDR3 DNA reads TGTGCCAGCAGTGAAGCTGGGACAGACACCGGGGAGCTGTTTTTT. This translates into CASSEAGTDTGELFF.

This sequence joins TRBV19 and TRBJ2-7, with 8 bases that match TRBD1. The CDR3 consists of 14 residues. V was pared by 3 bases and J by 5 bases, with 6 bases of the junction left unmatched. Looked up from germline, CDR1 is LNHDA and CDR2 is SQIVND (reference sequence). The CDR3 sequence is CASSIRGLDHEQYF. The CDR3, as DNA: TGTGCCAGTAGTATCAGGGGGCTAGACCACGAGCAGTACTTC.

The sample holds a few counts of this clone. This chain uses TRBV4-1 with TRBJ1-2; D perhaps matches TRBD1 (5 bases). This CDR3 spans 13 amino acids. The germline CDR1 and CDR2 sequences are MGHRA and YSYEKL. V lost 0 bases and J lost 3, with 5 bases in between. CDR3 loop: CASSQDRDYGYTF. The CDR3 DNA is TGCGCCAGCAGCCAAGACAGGGACTATGGCTACACCTTC.

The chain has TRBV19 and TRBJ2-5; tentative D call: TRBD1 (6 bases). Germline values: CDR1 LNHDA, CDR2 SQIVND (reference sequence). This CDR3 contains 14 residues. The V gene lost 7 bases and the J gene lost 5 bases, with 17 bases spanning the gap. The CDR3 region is CASTLVGGHETQYF. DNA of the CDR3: TGTGCCAGTACCCTGGTAGGGGGTCATGAGACCCAGTACTTC.

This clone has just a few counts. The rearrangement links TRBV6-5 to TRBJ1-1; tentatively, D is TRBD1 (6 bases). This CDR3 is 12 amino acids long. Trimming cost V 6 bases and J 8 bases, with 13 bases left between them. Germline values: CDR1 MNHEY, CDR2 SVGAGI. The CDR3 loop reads CASRNPGQEAFF. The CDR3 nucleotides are TGTGCCAGCAGGAACCCGGGACAAGAAGCTTTCTTT.

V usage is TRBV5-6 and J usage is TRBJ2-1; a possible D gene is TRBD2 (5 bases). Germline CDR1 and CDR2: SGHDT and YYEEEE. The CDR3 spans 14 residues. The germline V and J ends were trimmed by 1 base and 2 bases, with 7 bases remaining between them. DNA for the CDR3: TGTGCCAGCAGCTTGCCCGGGACCTACAATGAGCAGTTCTTC. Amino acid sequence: CASSLPGTYNEQFF.

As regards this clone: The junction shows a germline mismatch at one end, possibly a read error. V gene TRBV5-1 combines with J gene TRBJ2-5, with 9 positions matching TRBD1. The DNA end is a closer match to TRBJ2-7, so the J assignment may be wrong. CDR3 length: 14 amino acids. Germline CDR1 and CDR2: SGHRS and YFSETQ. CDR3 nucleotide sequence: TGCGCCAGCAGATTGGGACAGGGAGAGAACGAGCAGTACTTC. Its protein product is CASRLGQGENEQYF.

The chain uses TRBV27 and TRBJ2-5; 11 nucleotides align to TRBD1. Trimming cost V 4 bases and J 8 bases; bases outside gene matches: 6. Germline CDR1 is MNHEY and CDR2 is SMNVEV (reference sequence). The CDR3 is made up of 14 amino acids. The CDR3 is CASSSRTGGATQYF. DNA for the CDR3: TGTGCCAGCAGTTCCCGGACAGGGGGCGCCACCCAGTACTTC.

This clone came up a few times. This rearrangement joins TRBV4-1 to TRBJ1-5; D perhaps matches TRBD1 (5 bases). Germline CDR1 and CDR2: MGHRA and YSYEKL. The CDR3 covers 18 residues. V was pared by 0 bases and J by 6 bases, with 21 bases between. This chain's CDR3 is CASSQEGAGPRMGQPQHF. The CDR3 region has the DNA TGCGCCAGCAGCCAAGAAGGGGCAGGCCCTCGGATGGGTCAGCCCCAGCATTTT.

CDR3 sequence: CASSLGQGSVYGQPQHF. CDR3 bases: TGTGCCAGCAGTTTGGGGCAGGGTTCGGTATACGGTCAGCCCCAGCATTTT. J is TRBJ1-5 and V is TRBV28, with D perhaps TRBD1 (5 bases). This CDR3 has 17 residues. The germline gives CDR1 MDHEN, CDR2 SYDVKM. The V gene lost 3 bases and the J gene lost 6 bases, with 21 bases spanning the gap. The whole variable domain, filled in from reference TRBV28 and TRBJ1-5, reads DVKVTQSSRYLVKRTGEKVFLECVQDMDHENMFWYRQDPGLGLRLIYFSYDVKMKEKGDIPEGYSVSREKKERFSLILESASTNQTSMYLCASSLGQGSVYGQPQHFGDGTRLSIL.

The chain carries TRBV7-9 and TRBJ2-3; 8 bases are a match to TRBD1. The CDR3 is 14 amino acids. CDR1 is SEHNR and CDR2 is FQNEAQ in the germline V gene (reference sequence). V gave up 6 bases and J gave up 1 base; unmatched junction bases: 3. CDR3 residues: CASRSDRGTDTQYF. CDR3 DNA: TGTGCCAGCAGGTCGGACAGGGGCACAGATACGCAGTATTTT.

The CDR3 coding sequence is TGCGCCAGCAGCTTGGGGACAGGGGCTGGAAACACCATATATTTT. Its protein product is CASSLGTGAGNTIYF. The rearrangement uses TRBV5-1 and TRBJ1-3; 9 bases agree with TRBD1. CDR1 and CDR2 from the germline V gene are SGHRS and YFSETQ. V lost 0 bases and J lost 2; bases outside the gene matches: 0. The CDR3 is 15 amino acids.